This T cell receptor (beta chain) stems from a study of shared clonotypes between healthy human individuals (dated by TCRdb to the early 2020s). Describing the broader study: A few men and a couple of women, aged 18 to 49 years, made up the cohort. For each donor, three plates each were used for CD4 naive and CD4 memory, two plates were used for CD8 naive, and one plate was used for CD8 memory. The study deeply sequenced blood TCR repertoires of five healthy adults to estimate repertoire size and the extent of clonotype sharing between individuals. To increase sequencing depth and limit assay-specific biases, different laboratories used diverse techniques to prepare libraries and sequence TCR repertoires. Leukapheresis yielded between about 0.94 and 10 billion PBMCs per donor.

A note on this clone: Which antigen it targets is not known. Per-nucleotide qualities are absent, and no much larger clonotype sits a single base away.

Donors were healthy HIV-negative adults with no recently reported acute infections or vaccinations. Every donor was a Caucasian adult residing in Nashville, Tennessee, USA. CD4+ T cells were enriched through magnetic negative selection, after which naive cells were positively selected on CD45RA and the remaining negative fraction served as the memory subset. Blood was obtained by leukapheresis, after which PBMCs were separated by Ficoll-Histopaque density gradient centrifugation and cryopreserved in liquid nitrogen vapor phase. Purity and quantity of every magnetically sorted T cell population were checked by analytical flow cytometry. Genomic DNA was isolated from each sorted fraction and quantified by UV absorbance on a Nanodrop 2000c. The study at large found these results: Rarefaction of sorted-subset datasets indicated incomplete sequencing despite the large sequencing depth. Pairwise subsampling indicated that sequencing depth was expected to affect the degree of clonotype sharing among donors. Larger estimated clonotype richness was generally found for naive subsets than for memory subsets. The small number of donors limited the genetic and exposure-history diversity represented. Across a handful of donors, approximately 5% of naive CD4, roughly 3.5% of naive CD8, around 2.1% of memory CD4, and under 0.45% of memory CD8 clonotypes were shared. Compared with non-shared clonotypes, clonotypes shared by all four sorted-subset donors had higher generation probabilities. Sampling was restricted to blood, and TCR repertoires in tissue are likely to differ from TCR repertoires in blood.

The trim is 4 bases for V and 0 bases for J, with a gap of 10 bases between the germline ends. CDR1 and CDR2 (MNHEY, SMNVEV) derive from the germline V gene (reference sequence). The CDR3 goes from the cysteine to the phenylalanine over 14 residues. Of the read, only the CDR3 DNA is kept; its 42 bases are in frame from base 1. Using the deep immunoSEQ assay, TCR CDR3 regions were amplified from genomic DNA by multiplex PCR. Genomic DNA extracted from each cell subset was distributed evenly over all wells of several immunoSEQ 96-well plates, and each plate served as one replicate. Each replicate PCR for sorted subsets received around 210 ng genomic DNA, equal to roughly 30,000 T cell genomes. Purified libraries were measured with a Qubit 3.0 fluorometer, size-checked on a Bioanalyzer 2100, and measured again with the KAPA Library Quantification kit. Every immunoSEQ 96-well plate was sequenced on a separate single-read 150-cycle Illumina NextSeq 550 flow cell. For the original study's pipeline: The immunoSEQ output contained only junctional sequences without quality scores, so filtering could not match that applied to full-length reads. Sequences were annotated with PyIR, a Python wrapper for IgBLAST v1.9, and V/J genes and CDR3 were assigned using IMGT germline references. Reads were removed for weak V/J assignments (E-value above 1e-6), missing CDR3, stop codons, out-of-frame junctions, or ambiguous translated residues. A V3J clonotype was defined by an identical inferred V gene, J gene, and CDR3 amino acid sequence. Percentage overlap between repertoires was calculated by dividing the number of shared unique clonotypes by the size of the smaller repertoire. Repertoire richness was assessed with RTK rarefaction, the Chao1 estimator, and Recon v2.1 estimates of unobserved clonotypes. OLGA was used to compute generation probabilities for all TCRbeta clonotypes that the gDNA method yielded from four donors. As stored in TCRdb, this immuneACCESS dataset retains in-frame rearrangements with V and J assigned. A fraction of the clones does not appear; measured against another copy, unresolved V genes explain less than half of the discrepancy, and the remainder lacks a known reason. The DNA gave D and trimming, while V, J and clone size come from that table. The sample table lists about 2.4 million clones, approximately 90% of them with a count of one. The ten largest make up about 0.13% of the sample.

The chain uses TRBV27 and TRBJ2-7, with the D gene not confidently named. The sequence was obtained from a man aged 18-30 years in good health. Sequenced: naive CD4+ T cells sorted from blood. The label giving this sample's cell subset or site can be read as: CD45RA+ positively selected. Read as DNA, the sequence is TGTGCCAGCAGTTATTCCCCAGGCTCCTACGAGCAGTACTTC. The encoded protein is CASSYSPGSYEQYF.